Given below is one T cell receptor (beta chain) in context. No antigen is known for it. The record has no base qualities; no much larger clone is one base away. This sample stems from a study of CD8+ T cells in alopecia areata (dated by TCRdb to the late 2010s). General notes on the study: Treated patients were enrolled in an open-label pilot trial of oral tofacitinib, 5 to 10 mg twice daily, for moderate-to-severe alopecia areata. Patients received tofacitinib for 6 to 18 months and were then followed off drug for 6 months to check for delayed response and recurrence. The study used high-throughput TCRbeta sequencing to examine T cell clonal expansion in alopecia areata, in both the C3H/HeJ mouse model and human patients. On the human side, TCRbeta sequencing was run on scalp tissue and on sorted CD4+ and CD8+ peripheral blood T cells from healthy controls and from alopecia areata patients with either patchy or totalis/universalis disease. Biopsies were taken from tofacitinib-treated patients at baseline and again at 4 and 24 weeks into treatment, and several of those patients also had a later scalp biopsy. Scalp clonality was compared among normal scalp (n=4), patchy alopecia areata scalp (n=8), and alopecia totalis/universalis scalp (n=8). RNA was extracted with the PAXgene miRNA kit for fixed scalp, the miRNeasy kit for PBMCs, and the RNeasy kit for mouse skin. Amplification of TCRbeta CDR3 regions was done by immunoSEQ multiplex PCR using 35 Vbeta forward primers and 13 Jbeta reverse primers. Study-wide findings and limitations: Shared TCR sequences between patients were less evident than in mice, which may be partly attributable to HLA diversity in the patient population. Higher clonality and more expanded CD8+ clones were observed in lesional scalp than in normal scalp, particularly in alopecia totalis/universalis, a finding suggestive of antigenic drive. Scalp TCR repertoire analysis is complicated because resident alphabeta T cells in normal human skin are also sequenced, whereas mouse skin is dominated by gammadelta T cells.

From alopecia areata patients, peripheral blood was collected along with lesional scalp punch biopsies. After PBMCs were isolated by density centrifugation and stained for CD3, CD4 and CD8, a FACSAria was used to sort CD4+ and CD8+ T cells. Libraries were built with the immunoSEQ multiplex PCR assay. RNA was extracted from all samples and reverse transcribed into cDNA as template for TCR sequencing. SuperScript III was used for first-strand cDNA synthesis, primed with a 2:1 mix of oligo-dT and random hexamers. A synthetic immune receptor repertoire was used to gauge amplification bias, and whatever bias remained was removed computationally. As for the original processing: Raw reads were preprocessed to remove errors, and CDR3 was defined by IMGT conventions from the conserved cysteine to phenylalanine. Clonality was computed as 1 minus the Shannon entropy, with the entropy normalized by log2 of the number of productive unique TCRs. Scalp TCRbeta sequences were cross-referenced with sorted blood CD4 and CD8 repertoires so that the CD4 or CD8 identity of scalp clones could be inferred. The source is immuneACCESS, and TCRdb retained only in-frame sequences with V and J called. Part of the clones is not carried over; for the studies checked, unresolved V genes explain less than half of this, and the remainder is unexplained. D and trimming were read from the DNA, whereas the V and J calls and clone size are those reported in that table. The sample table contains 90,000 to 100,000 clones; only one count was recorded for around two fifths of them. Around 0.8% of the sample belongs to the ten largest clones.

There are 14 amino acids in the CDR3, from cysteine to phenylalanine inclusive. Only CDR3 DNA is held: 42 bases, read in frame from base 1. Via the germline V gene, CDR1 is SGHRS and CDR2 YFSETQ. V is clipped by 2 bases and J by 3 bases, and the sequence between their germline boundaries is 11 bases long. This TCR derives from a human donor with alopecia areata. Material: CD4+ T cells sorted from blood. This chain joins TRBV5-1 to TRBJ2-5; the D gene is perhaps TRBD1, from 5 matching bases. The CDR3 amino acid sequence is: CASSFNDREETQYF. The nucleotide sequence reads as follows: TGCGCCAGCAGCTTCAACGACAGAGAAGAGACCCAGTACTTC.